The subject of this entry is one T cell receptor (beta chain). The missing CDR3 end, 3 residues past where the read stops, is filled in from the germline J gene. This record belongs to a study of T cells in women clearing cervical HPV infection. The CDR3 sequence is 12 residues long. In germline, CDR1 is DFQATT, CDR2 SNEGSKA (reference sequence). The assay was immunoSEQ multiplex PCR, and TCRdb's table has in-frame clones only and misses some. Its clone listing holds about 35,000 clones. This chain joins TRBV20-1 and TRBJ1-2; possible D gene TRBD1, 5 bases. This sequence originates from a woman aged 18-70 years with a cervical HPV16 infection that either progressed to CIN3+ or cleared (not recorded which). The sequenced sample consisted of blood buffy coat. CDR3: CSARDQGEGYTF. The sequenced part of the CDR3 DNA is TGCAGTGCTAGAGACCAGGGTGAAGGC.